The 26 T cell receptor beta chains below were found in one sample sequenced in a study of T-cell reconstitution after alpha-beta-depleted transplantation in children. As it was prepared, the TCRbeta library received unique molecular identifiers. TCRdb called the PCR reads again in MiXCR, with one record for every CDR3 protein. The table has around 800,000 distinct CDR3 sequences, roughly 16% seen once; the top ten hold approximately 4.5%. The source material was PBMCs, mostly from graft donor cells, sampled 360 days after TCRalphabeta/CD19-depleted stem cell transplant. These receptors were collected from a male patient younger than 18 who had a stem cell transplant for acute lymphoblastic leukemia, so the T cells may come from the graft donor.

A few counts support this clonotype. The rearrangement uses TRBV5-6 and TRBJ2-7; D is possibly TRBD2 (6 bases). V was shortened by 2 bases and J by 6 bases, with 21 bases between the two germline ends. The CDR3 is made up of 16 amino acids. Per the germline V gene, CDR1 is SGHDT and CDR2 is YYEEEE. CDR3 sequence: CASSFPWRAEESEQYF. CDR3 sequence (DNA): TGTGCCAGCAGCTTCCCATGGAGGGCCGAAGAGTCCGAGCAGTACTTC.

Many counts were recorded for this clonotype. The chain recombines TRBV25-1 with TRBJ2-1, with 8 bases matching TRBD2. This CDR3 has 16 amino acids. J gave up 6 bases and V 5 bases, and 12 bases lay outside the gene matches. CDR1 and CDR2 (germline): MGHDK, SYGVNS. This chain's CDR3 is CASSPPRGRRGNEQFF. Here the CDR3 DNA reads TGTGCCAGCAGTCCCCCCCGCGGGAGGAGGGGCAATGAGCAGTTCTTC.

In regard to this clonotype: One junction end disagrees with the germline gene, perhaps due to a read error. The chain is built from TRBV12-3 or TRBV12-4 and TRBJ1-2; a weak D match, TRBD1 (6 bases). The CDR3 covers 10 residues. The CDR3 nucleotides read TGTGCCAGCAGTCCCTTGGGGGGCATCTTC. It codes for CASSPLGGIF.

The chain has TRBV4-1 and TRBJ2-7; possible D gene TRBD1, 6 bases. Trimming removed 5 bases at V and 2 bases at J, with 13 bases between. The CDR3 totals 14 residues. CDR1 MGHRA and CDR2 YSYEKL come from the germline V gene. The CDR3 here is CASSFGTQTYEQYF. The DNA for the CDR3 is TGCGCCAGCAGCTTCGGGACACAGACCTACGAGCAGTACTTC.

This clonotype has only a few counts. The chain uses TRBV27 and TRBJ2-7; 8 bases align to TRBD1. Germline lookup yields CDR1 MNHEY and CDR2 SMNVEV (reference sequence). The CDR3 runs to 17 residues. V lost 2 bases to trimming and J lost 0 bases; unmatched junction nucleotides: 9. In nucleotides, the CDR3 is TGTGCCAGCAGTTTACTCCGGACAGGGAGGAGCTCCTACGAGCAGTACTTC. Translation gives CASSLLRTGRSSYEQYF.

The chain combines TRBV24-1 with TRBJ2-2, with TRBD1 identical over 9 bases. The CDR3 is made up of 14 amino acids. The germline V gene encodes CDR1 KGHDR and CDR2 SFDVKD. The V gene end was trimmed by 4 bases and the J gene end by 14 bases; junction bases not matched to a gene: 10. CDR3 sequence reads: CATSEMAGQGKLFF. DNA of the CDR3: TGTGCCACCAGTGAAATGGCGGGACAGGGTAAACTGTTTTTT.

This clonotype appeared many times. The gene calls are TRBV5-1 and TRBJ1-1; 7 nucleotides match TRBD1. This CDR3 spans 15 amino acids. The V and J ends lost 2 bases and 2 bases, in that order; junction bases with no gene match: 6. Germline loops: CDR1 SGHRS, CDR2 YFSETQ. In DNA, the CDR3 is TGCGCCAGCAGCTTTACCGACAGGGAAAACACTGAAGCTTTCTTT. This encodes CASSFTDRENTEAFF.

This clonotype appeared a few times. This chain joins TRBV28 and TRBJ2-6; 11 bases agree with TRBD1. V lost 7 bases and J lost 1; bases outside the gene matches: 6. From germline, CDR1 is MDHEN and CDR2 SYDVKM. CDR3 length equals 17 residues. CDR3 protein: CASTPDRGLSGANVLTF. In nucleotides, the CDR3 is TGTGCCAGCACCCCGGACAGGGGGCTGTCTGGGGCCAACGTCCTGACTTTC.

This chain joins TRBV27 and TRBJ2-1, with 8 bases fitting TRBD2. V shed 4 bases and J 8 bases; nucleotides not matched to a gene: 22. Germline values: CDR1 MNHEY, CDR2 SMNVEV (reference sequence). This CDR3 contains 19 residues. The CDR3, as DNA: TGTGCCAGCAGTTCAACCCCCCCGGGGGAGAGCGGGAGTGGAGATGAGCAGTTCTTC. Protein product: CASSSTPPGESGSGDEQFF.

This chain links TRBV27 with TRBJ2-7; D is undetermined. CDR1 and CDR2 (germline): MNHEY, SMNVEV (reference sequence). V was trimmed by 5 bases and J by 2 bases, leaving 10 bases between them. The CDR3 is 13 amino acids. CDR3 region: CASSPPSPYEQYF. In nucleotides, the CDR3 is TGTGCCAGCAGTCCTCCTAGTCCCTACGAGCAGTACTTC.

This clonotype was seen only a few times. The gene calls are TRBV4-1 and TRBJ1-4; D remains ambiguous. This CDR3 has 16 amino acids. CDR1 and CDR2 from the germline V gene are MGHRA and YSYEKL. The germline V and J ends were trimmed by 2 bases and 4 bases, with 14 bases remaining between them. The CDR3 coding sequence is TGCGCCAGCAGCCAACCCATCGGCAGTCGTAATGAAAAACTGTTTTTT. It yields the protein CASSQPIGSRNEKLFF.

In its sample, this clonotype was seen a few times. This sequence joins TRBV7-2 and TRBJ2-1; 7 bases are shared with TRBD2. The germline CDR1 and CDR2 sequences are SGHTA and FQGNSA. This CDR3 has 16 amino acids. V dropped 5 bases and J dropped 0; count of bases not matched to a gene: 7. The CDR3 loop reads CASSRDYHSSYNEQFF. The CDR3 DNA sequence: TGTGCCAGCAGCCGGGACTACCATAGCTCCTACAATGAGCAGTTCTTC.

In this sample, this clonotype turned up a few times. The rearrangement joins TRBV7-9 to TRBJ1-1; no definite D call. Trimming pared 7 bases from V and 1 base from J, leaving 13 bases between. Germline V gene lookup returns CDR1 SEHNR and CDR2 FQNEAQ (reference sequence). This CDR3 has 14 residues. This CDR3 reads CASKKVGPNTEAFF. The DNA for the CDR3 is TGTGCCAGCAAAAAGGTTGGACCGAACACTGAAGCTTTCTTT. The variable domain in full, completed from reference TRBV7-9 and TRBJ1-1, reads DTGVSQNPRHKITKRGQNVTFRCDPISEHNRLYWYRQTLGQGPEFLTYFQNEAQLEKSRLLSDRFSAERPKGSFSTLEIQRTEQGDSAMYLCASKKVGPNTEAFFGQGTRLTVV.

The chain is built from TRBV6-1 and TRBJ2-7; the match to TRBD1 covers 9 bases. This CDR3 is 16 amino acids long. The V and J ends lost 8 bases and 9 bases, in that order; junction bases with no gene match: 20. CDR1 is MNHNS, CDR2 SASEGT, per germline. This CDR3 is CASRDRARLGGFGQYF. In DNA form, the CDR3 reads TGTGCCAGCCGGGACAGGGCCAGACTAGGGGGCTTTGGGCAGTACTTC.

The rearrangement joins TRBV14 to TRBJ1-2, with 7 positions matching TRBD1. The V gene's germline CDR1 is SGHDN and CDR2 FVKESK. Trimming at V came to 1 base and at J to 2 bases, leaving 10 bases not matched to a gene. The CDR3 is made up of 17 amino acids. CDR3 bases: TGTGCCAGCAGCCAAGGTGATCAGACAGGGATGAACTATGGCTACACCTTC. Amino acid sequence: CASSQGDQTGMNYGYTF. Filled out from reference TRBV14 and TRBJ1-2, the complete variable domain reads EAGVTQFPSHSVIEKGQTVTLRCDPISGHDNLYWYRRVMGKEIKFLLHFVKESKQDESGMPNNRFLAERTGGTYSTLKVQPAELEDSGVYFCASSQGDQTGMNYGYTFGSGTRLTVV.

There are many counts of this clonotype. CDR3 sequence: CASSLPHRYNEQFF. The CDR3 nucleotides read TGTGCCAGCAGTTTACCCCACAGATACAATGAGCAGTTCTTC. The chain uses TRBV28 and TRBJ2-1; no clear D gene. Germline V gives CDR1 MDHEN, CDR2 SYDVKM. V was pared by 2 bases and J by 4 bases, with 9 bases between. This CDR3 has 14 residues.

The chain's CDR3 is CSYWGGNTEAFF. The CDR3, as DNA: TGCAGTTACTGGGGGGGTAACACTGAAGCTTTCTTT. The chain uses TRBV20-1 and TRBJ1-1, with D possibly being TRBD1 (5 bases). Trimming removed 8 bases at V and 2 bases at J, with 12 bases between. Germline V gives CDR1 DFQATT, CDR2 SNEGSKA (reference sequence). CDR3 size: 12 residues.

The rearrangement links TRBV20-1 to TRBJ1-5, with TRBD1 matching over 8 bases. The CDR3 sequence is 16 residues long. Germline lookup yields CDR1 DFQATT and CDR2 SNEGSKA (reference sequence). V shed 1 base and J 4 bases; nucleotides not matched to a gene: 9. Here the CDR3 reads CSARGDRLLLNQPQHF. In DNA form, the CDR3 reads TGCAGTGCTAGAGGGGACAGGCTCTTACTTAATCAGCCCCAGCATTTT.

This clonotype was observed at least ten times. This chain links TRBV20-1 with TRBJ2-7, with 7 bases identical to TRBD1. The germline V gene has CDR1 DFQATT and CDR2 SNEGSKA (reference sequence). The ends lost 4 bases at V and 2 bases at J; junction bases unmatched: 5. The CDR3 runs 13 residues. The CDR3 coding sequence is TGCAGTGCTACAGACAGGGTCGCCTACGAGCAGTACTTC. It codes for CSATDRVAYEQYF.

The CDR3 protein is CASSLRRSGGYNEQFF. CDR3 DNA: TGTGCCAGCAGTTTGCGGCGTAGCGGGGGATACAATGAGCAGTTCTTC. This chain uses TRBV12-3 or TRBV12-4 with TRBJ2-1, with 9 bases fitting TRBD2. The V and J ends lost 3 bases and 4 bases, in that order; junction bases with no gene match: 7. This CDR3 spans 16 amino acids.

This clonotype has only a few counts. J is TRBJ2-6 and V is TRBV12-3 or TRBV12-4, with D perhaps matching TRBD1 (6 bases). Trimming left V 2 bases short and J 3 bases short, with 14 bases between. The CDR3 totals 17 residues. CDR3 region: CASSLRAGVFGANVLTF. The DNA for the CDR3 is TGTGCCAGCAGTTTAAGGGCAGGGGTTTTTGGGGCCAACGTCCTGACTTTC.

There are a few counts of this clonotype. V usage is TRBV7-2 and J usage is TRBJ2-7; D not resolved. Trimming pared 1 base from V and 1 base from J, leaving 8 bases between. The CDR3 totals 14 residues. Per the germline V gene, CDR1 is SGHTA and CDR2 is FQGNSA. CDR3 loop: CASSLERQSYEQYF. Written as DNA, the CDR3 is TGTGCCAGCAGCTTAGAAAGGCAGTCCTACGAGCAGTACTTC.

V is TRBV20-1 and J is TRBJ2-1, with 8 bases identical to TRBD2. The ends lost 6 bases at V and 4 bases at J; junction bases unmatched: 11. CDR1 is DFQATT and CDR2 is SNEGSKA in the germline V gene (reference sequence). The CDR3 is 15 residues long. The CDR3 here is CSAALAETHYNEQFF. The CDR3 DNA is TGCAGTGCGGCACTAGCGGAGACTCATTACAATGAGCAGTTCTTC.

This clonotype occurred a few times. The CDR3 bases are TGCAGTGCTAGAATGCACGGGATAGGCGACGAGCAGTACTTC. This codes for CSARMHGIGDEQYF. This chain links TRBV20-1 with TRBJ2-7; maybe TRBD2 (5 bases). The CDR3 runs 14 residues. The germline V gene has CDR1 DFQATT and CDR2 SNEGSKA (reference sequence). V lost 2 bases and J 5 bases, leaving 16 bases between the germline ends.

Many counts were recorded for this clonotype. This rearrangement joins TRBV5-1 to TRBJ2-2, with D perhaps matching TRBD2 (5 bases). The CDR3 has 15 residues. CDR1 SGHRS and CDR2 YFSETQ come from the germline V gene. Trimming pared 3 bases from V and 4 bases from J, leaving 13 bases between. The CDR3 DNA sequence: TGCGCCAGCAGCTCCGGCGACGGAGGCACCGGGGAGCTGTTTTTT. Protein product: CASSSGDGGTGELFF.

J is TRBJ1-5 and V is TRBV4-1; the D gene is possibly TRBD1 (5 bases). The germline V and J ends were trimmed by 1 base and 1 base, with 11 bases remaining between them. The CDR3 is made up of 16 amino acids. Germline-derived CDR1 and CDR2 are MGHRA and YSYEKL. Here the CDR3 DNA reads TGCGCCAGCAGCCAAGCTGGCCGGACAAGCAATCAGCCCCAGCATTTT. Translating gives CASSQAGRTSNQPQHF.